These T cell receptor beta chains were read from a single sample in a study of shared clonotypes between healthy human individuals. Repertoires were generated with immunoSEQ multiplex PCR, while TCRdb's copy carries only in-frame clones and drops some. This table has 1 million to 1.2 million clones, 60% to 85% appearing once. Sample: memory CD4+ T cells from PBMCs. These TCRs come from a man between 18 and 35 years old in good health. Some clones in this sample may be carry-over from other donors' samples. The CDR3 runs from the conserved cysteine through the conserved F or W. D genes are given only for firm matches. Size is stated for part of the rows, as once, few or many counts, or as a class when the clone is expanded.

j_gene | abundance | d_gene | v_gene | CDR3aa | CDR3nt
TRBJ2-5 | . | TRBD1 | TRBV30 | CAWGTGSSETQYF | TGTGCCTGGGGGACAGGGAGCTCGGAGACCCAGTACTTC
TRBJ2-1 | . | TRBD2 | TRBV11-2 | CASSPSGLVVDEQFF | TGTGCCAGCAGCCCATCGGGACTAGTGGTCGATGAGCAGTTCTTC
TRBJ2-3 | . | TRBD2 | TRBV6-1 | CASSERVAGKSTDTQYF | TGTGCCAGCAGTGAACGAGTAGCGGGAAAGAGCACAGATACGCAGTATTTT
TRBJ1-1 | . | . | TRBV5-4 | CASSNGPTEAFF | TGTGCCAGCAGCAACGGGCCTACTGAAGCTTTCTTT
TRBJ2-5 | . | . | TRBV5-1 | CASSLDGIQETQYF | TGCGCCAGCAGCTTGGATGGCATCCAAGAGACCCAGTACTTC
TRBJ2-1 | . | . | TRBV4-1 | CASSRRWGGGETYNEQFF | TGCGCCAGCAGCCGCCGGTGGGGGGGCGGCGAGACCTACAATGAGCAGTTCTTC
TRBJ1-3 | few | . | TRBV10-3 | CAIRSNPYDRKGRNTIYF | TGTGCCATCAGATCGAATCCCTATGACAGGAAGGGCCGAAACACCATATATTTT
TRBJ2-7 | . | . | TRBV7-2 | CASSLAGWSYEQYF | TGTGCCAGCAGCTTAGCAGGCTGGTCCTACGAGCAGTACTTC
TRBJ2-1 | . | TRBD1 | TRBV7-9 | CASSLGQRNNEQFF | TGTGCCAGCAGCTTGGGACAGAGAAACAATGAGCAGTTCTTC
TRBJ1-3 | . | TRBD1 | TRBV27 | CASSSGQRNTIYF | TGTGCCAGCAGTTCGGGACAGAGAAACACCATATATTTT
TRBJ2-7 | once | TRBD2 | TRBV11-2 | CASSFSGGALEQYF | TGTGCCAGCAGCTTTAGCGGGGGTGCCCTCGAGCAGTACTTC
TRBJ1-5 | . | . | TRBV2 | CASSEGPPVAQHF | TGTGCCAGCAGTGAGGGCCCGCCAGTAGCCCAGCATTTT
TRBJ2-7 | . | TRBD1 | TRBV6-5 | CASRRTRDSPYEQYF | TGTGCCAGCAGAAGAACAAGGGACAGCCCTTACGAGCAGTACTTC
TRBJ2-6 | . | . | TRBV7-9 | CASSALWEISGANVLTF | TGTGCCAGCAGCGCGTTATGGGAAATCTCTGGGGCCAACGTCCTGACTTTC
TRBJ1-5 | . | . | TRBV6-5 | CASSLQGPNQPQHF | TGTGCCAGCAGTTTGCAGGGACCCAATCAGCCCCAGCATTTT
TRBJ1-4 | once | . | TRBV27 | CASSYIRDEKLFF | TGTGCCAGCAGTTACATCAGGGATGAAAAACTGTTTTTT
TRBJ2-3 | . | TRBD1 | TRBV4-2 | CASSQGPPGQGTDTQYF | TGTGCCAGCAGCCAAGGACCTCCGGGACAGGGCACAGATACGCAGTATTTT
TRBJ1-3 | . | . | TRBV30 | CAWSVTHGNTIYF | TGTGCCTGGAGTGTAACTCACGGAAACACCATATATTTT
TRBJ2-5 | . | . | TRBV2 | CASSEPTGRAQYF | TGTGCCAGCAGTGAACCAACCGGCAGGGCCCAGTACTTC
TRBJ2-7 | . | TRBD1 | TRBV18 | CASSQGQGPREQYF | TGTGCCAGCTCACAAGGACAGGGTCCGCGCGAGCAGTACTTC
TRBJ2-2 | . | . | TRBV7-3 | CASSLNPAGSGELFF | TGTGCCAGCAGCCTAAACCCGGCGGGTAGCGGGGAGCTGTTTTTT
TRBJ2-7 | . | . | TRBV25-1 | CASSVGGGSYEQYF | TGTGCCAGCAGTGTGGGAGGGGGCTCCTACGAGCAGTACTTC
TRBJ2-7 | few | TRBD1 | TRBV6-1 | CASSLDRAYEQYF | TGTGCCAGCAGCCTGGACAGGGCCTACGAGCAGTACTTC
TRBJ2-5 | . | TRBD1 | TRBV19 | CASSSRTGEETQYF | TGTGCCAGTAGTTCCCGGACAGGGGAAGAGACCCAGTACTTC